The rows below give T cell receptor beta chains drawn from one sample of a study of T cell changes during pregnancy in multiple sclerosis. Produced via immunoSEQ multiplex PCR; TCRdb's table is partial and in-frame only. The sample holds around 39,000 clones, 70% to 90% seen once. This specimen was CD8+ T cells from peripheral blood mononuclear cells, taken in the first trimester of pregnancy. The receptors were sampled from a female donor with multiple sclerosis, enrolled in a pregnancy study. Both conserved end residues are trimmed from each CDR3. Rows give clone size only sometimes, using once, few, many, or a class for an expanded clone.

TRBV4-3	TRBJ1-2	NA	ASSQGTGYT
TRBV7-9	TRBJ1-1	NA	ASSTPGGPEAF
TRBV5-6	TRBJ1-5	NA	ASSFNQGDIGNQPQH
TRBV5-1	TRBJ1-1	NA	ASSLTTGVEAF
TRBV6-6	TRBJ2-7	NA	ASTMTGGAAYEQY
TRBV5-6	TRBJ1-2	NA	ASSPQGVGYT
TRBV27	TRBJ1-1	NA	ATLVGGGNTEAF
TRBV6-5	TRBJ1-2	NA	ASTITGGNNYGYT
TRBV15	TRBJ2-5	NA	ATNGERGYQETQY
TRBV6-5	TRBJ2-7	NA	ASRESSYEQY
TRBV6-1	TRBJ2-3	NA	ASSVFVAGGEGDTQY
TRBV4-3	TRBJ2-3	NA	ASSAGAGHLTDTQY
TRBV9	TRBJ2-5	NA	ASSRLAGGGETQY
TRBV7-6	TRBJ2-3	NA	ASSLGGGFDTDTQY
TRBV5-6	TRBJ1-5	NA	ASSSGGFGLNQPQH
TRBV4-1	TRBJ1-2	NA	ATEGDRDGYT
TRBV5-1	TRBJ2-7	NA	ASSLAPDRGVSYEQY
TRBV10-3	TRBJ1-1	NA	AIRATNTEAF
TRBV5-6	TRBJ2-7	NA	ASSLGPGAIYYEQY
TRBV30	TRBJ2-2	once	AWTRGGHHTLELF
TRBV13	TRBJ2-1	many	ASSFRGRNNEQF
TRBV4-3	TRBJ1-4	NA	ASSQDVGQISTNEKLF
TRBV9	TRBJ2-5	NA	ASSVGTSGDKETQY
TRBV6-4	TRBJ2-3	NA	ASSEDGTGGTDTQY
TRBV6-1	TRBJ1-1	once	ASRFQGEAF
TRBV14	TRBJ1-1	once	ASSQVGTGERTEAF
TRBV29-1	TRBJ2-5	NA	SVERGGEETQY
TRBV5-6	TRBJ2-4	NA	ASSEGARVDIQY
TRBV4-3	TRBJ1-4	NA	ASSQDSAGVAKLF
TRBV9	TRBJ2-2	NA	ASSAPSGGPTGELF
TRBV11-1	TRBJ2-7	once	ASSQFGGAAGTYEQY
TRBV5-4	TRBJ1-2	many	ASSLTRGVGSDGYT
TRBV7-6	TRBJ1-6	NA	ASSSTGGSPLH
TRBV13	TRBJ2-5	NA	ASSLGLSEETQY
TRBV27	TRBJ1-1	NA	ASSLFPGDTEAF